These 11 T cell receptor beta chains came from one sample sequenced in a study of blood T cell repertoires in COVID-19 (dated by TCRdb to between 2020 and 2021). The library was generated by the immunoSEQ multiplex PCR assay. The source is immuneACCESS, and TCRdb retained only in-frame sequences with V and J called. Part of the clones is not carried over; for the studies checked, unresolved V genes explain less than half of this, and the remainder is unexplained. Across this sample there are 300,000 to 400,000 clones, with approximately 82% seen only once. The ten largest account for 2.5% to 3.5% of the sample. Sequenced sample: peripheral blood. Receptors were obtained from a man younger than 40 with active or convalescent COVID-19.

V usage is TRBV15 and J usage is TRBJ2-3; possible D gene TRBD2, 6 bases. This CDR3 is 16 amino acids long. The V end was cut by 2 bases, the J end by 6 bases, with 18 bases between. Per the germline V gene, CDR1 is LNHNV and CDR2 is YYDKDF (reference sequence). The CDR3 protein is CATSRSRDSPGDTQYF. The CDR3 nucleotides read TGTGCCACCAGCAGAAGCCGGGACTCCCCCGGGGATACGCAGTATTTT.

The chain has TRBV6-5 and TRBJ1-5; 8 nucleotides align to TRBD1. The J segment lost 6 bases and the V segment lost 8 bases, leaving 9 bases of the junction unmatched. This CDR3 comprises 14 residues. The germline V gene has CDR1 MNHEY and CDR2 SVGAGI. In DNA form, the CDR3 reads TGTGCCAGCGGGACACAGGGGGGAACTCAGCCCCAGCATTTT. Its translation: CASGTQGGTQPQHF.

This clone was detected only a few times. CDR3 nucleotides: TGTGCCAGCGCAGGGTTTGGGCAGCCCCAGCATTTT. It is translated as CASAGFGQPQHF. The rearrangement uses TRBV28 and TRBJ1-5; D possibly corresponds to TRBD1 (5 bases). In germline, CDR1 is MDHEN, CDR2 SYDVKM. The V end was cut by 8 bases, the J end by 7 bases, with 12 bases between. The CDR3 covers 12 residues.

This clone was picked up a small number of times. The chain recombines TRBV12-3 or TRBV12-4 with TRBJ2-7; D unresolved. The V end lost 6 bases, the J end lost 3 bases, and 9 bases lay between the germline ends. There are 12 residues in the CDR3. CDR3 residues: CASSSDIYEQYF. In nucleotides, the CDR3 is TGTGCCAGCAGCTCAGACATCTACGAGCAGTACTTC.

V usage is TRBV3-1 (or the pseudogene TRBV3-2) and J usage is TRBJ2-1; the D is unclear. V shed 3 bases and J shed 6 bases, with 6 bases lying between them. Germline CDR1 LGHDT, CDR2 YNNKEL (reference sequence). This CDR3 contains 12 residues. CDR3: CASSHYLNEQFF. CDR3 bases: TGTGCCAGCAGCCACTACCTCAATGAGCAGTTCTTC.

V is TRBV2 and J is TRBJ2-7; D is uncertain. The germline V and J ends were trimmed by 7 bases and 2 bases, with 6 bases remaining between them. This CDR3 region has 11 residues. Per germline, CDR1 SNHLY and CDR2 FYNNEI. The CDR3 DNA sequence: TGTGCCAGCATTAGAGCCTACGAGCAGTACTTC. Protein product: CASIRAYEQYF.

The chain joins TRBV5-1 to TRBJ1-2; D remains unclear. The CDR3 covers 13 residues. Trimming left V 1 base short and J 4 bases short, with 8 bases between. Germline loops: CDR1 SGHRS, CDR2 YFSETQ. CDR3 sequence: CASSLTAFYGYTF. The CDR3, as DNA: TGCGCCAGCAGCTTGACAGCATTCTATGGCTACACCTTC. Drawing the rest from reference TRBV5-1 and TRBJ1-2, the complete variable domain is KAGVTQTPRYLIKTRGQQVTLSCSPISGHRSVSWYQQTPGQGLQFLFEYFSETQRNKGNFPGRFSGRQFSNSRSEMNVSTLELGDSALYLCASSLTAFYGYTFGSGTRLTVV.

The CDR3 spells CASSHGQGAISGANVLTF. CDR3 sequence (DNA): TGTGCCAGTAGTCATGGACAGGGCGCCATCTCTGGGGCCAACGTCCTGACTTTC. The chain carries TRBV19 and TRBJ2-6; 8 bases align to TRBD1. This CDR3 is built from 18 residues. The germline V gene has CDR1 LNHDA and CDR2 SQIVND (reference sequence). The V and J ends lost 5 bases and 0 bases, in that order; junction bases with no gene match: 9.

V usage is TRBV6-5 and J usage is TRBJ2-1; the D gene is possibly TRBD1 (6 bases). V lost 8 bases to trimming and J lost 1 base, with 12 bases between them. Per the germline V gene, CDR1 is MNHEY and CDR2 is SVGAGI. This CDR3 is 14 amino acids long. The CDR3 nucleotides are TGTGCCAGCTCTGGGGGCAGATCCTACAATGAGCAGTTCTTC. Translating gives CASSGGRSYNEQFF.

J is TRBJ1-5 and V is TRBV7-8; the D is unclear. This CDR3 contains 17 residues. The germline V gene has CDR1 SGHVS and CDR2 FQNEAQ. V lost 5 bases, J lost 4 bases, and 21 bases lay in between. The CDR3 protein is CASSLTESPSRNQPQHF. The DNA of the CDR3 is TGTGCCAGCAGCCTAACCGAATCCCCCTCGAGGAATCAGCCCCAGCATTTT.

The chain recombines TRBV7-3 with TRBJ1-1, with 8 bases matching TRBD1. The germline V gene encodes CDR1 SGHTA and CDR2 FQGTGA. CDR3 size: 12 residues. V was pared by 2 bases and J by 10 bases, with 3 bases of the junction left unmatched. The CDR3 DNA sequence: TGTGCCAGCAGCTTACAGGGGGCAGGAGCTTTCTTT. Translation: CASSLQGAGAFF.